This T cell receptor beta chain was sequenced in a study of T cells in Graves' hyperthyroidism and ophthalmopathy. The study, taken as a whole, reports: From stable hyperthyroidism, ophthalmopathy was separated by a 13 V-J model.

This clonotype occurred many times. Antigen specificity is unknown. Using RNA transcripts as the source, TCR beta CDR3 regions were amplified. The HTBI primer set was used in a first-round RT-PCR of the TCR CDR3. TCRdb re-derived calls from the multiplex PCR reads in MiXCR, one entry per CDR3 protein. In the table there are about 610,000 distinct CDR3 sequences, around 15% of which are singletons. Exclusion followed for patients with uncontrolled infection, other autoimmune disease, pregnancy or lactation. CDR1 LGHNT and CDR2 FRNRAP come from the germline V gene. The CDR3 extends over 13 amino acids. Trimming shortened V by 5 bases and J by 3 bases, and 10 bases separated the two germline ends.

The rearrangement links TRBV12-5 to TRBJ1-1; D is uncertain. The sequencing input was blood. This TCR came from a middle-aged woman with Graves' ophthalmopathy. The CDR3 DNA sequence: TGTGCTAGTGGTCCTCAGAGGGACACTGAAGCTTTCTTT. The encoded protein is CASGPQRDTEAFF.